This T cell receptor beta chain was identified during a study of early T cells in non-severe SARS-CoV-2 infection. One entry per CDR3 protein results from TCRdb running MiXCR on the 5' RACE reads. The sample contains approximately 90,000 distinct CDR3 sequences, 16% of which appear only once. This CDR3 is built from 14 residues. V lost 1 base and J lost 5, with 8 bases in between. Germline lookup yields CDR1 KGHSH and CDR2 LQKENI. The chain recombines TRBV18 with TRBJ1-4; D unclear. The receptor was isolated from an adult who was a healthcare worker with PCR-confirmed SARS-CoV-2 infection or an uninfected control (not recorded which). The specimen was whole blood, collected at baseline. CDR3 in DNA: TGTGCCAGCTCACCACAGCGGAGCAATGAAAAACTGTTTTTT. This encodes CASSPQRSNEKLFF. Combining the CDR3 with reference TRBV18 and TRBJ1-4 gives the whole variable domain NAGVMQNPRHLVRRRGQEARLRCSPMKGHSHVYWYRQLPEEGLKFMVYLQKENIIDESGMPKERFSAEFPKEGPSILRIQQVVRGDSAAYFCASSPQRSNEKLFFGSGTQLSVL.